The text below deals with one T cell receptor beta chain. This record belongs to a study of spatial heterogeneity in lung cancer. Study at large: Each time, sequencing found more beta-chain sequences than alpha-chain sequences.

In the library, each TCR cDNA molecule bore its own unique molecular identifier. Each CDR3 protein is one row after TCRdb ran MiXCR on the 5' RACE reads. The sample contains over 50,000 distinct CDR3 sequences, about 6.3% of which appear only once. Time point meaning: sample taken at primary tumor resection. The V gene lost 3 bases and the J gene lost 4 bases, with 9 bases spanning the gap. The CDR3 loop spans 13 amino acids. The germline V gene encodes CDR1 DFQATT and CDR2 SNEGSKA (reference sequence). The receptor was isolated from a female donor with early-stage non-small cell lung cancer. V usage is TRBV20-1 and J usage is TRBJ2-2; tentatively, D is TRBD1 or TRBD2 (5 bases each). The starting material was PBMCs, obtained at surgery. This CDR3 reads CSARAGSTGELFF. The CDR3 nucleotides are TGCAGTGCTAGGGCAGGGAGCACCGGGGAGCTGTTTTTT.